This is a list of T cell receptor beta chains from one sample in a study of blood T cell repertoires in COVID-19. Sequencing was performed with immunoSEQ multiplex PCR; in TCRdb, only in-frame clones are kept and a portion is missing. The sample contains some 170,000 clones, 85% to 95% of which appear only once. The sequenced sample consisted of peripheral blood. All receptors derive from a woman between 55 and 75 years old with COVID-19, enrolled during active disease. CDR3s include the opening cysteine and the closing phenylalanine or tryptophan.

v_gene | CDR3aa
TRBV7-2 | CASSLGRKETQYF
TRBV4-1 | CASSQEPPVGGAANEKLFF
TRBV7-2 | CASSRPGTPGYTF
TRBV2 | CASSVGSLALNSPLHF
TRBV6-1 | CASSEYGSSGNTIYF
TRBV10-2 | CASSEFYRGGYTF
TRBV18 | CASSPTGTGVHGELFF
TRBV4-1 | CASSPYGSHGYTF
TRBV18 | CASSPEVFSAGPQETQYF
TRBV19 | CASSIDRGGYGYTF
TRBV6-5 | CASSLSRGAGNEQFF
TRBV4-1 | CASSHSGGGDEQYF
TRBV19 | CASREDRVGEKLFF
TRBV7-9 | CASSFSGGSDEQFF
TRBV5-4 | CASSTGSGGFNEQFF
TRBV19 | CASSSVLSSGNTIYF
TRBV7-9 | CASSLRVGGTYEQYF
TRBV19 | CASSIGGTGSEQYF
TRBV19 | CASSIGGQGNYEQYF
TRBV7-3 | CASSPAGTSVYNEQFF
TRBV6-5 | CASSRRGANGYTF
TRBV29-1 | CSVDSSYNEQFF
TRBV11-1 | CASSLNGGKETQYF
TRBV4-3 | CASSQVPGGITGELFF
TRBV6-6 | CASSYGRQSNTEAFF
TRBV7-2 | CASTTLSSQPQHF
TRBV6-5 | CASRQQGARGYTF
TRBV19 | CASSTGRDQPQHF
TRBV15 | CATSRSRQGSQPQHF
TRBV7-9 | CASSSDTNYGYTF
TRBV7-2 | CASSLARTSANYGYTF
TRBV15 | CATSRDFEWKGFRGRSGRELFF
TRBV4-1 | CASSPTTISGGMDEQFF
TRBV19 | CASSMRTGEGAFF
TRBV9 | CASSVLQANTEAFF